The 2 T cell receptor beta chains listed next were all sequenced from one sample in a study of spatial heterogeneity in lung cancer. Indicated time point: sample taken at primary tumor resection. Unsorted whole RNA of tumor, nontumor lung or frozen PBMC was sequenced. Via MiXCR, TCRdb re-called the 5' RACE reads, giving one row per CDR3 protein. The table includes around 30,000 distinct CDR3 sequences, about 8.1% detected once. The specimen was PBMCs, collected at surgery. The receptors were gathered from a female donor with early-stage non-small cell lung cancer.

This clonotype turned up a few times. The chain employs TRBV27 and TRBJ2-7, with D tentatively TRBD1 (6 bases). V dropped 8 bases and J dropped 5 bases, with 13 bases sitting between them. Germline V lookup: CDR1 MNHEY, CDR2 SMNVEV (reference sequence). The CDR3 length is 12 residues. The CDR3 loop is CASLDRFHEQYF. CDR3 coding DNA: TGTGCCAGCCTTGACAGGTTCCACGAGCAGTACTTC.

This sequence joins TRBV7-3 and TRBJ2-1, with TRBD2 matching 11 bases. Germline V gives CDR1 SGHTA, CDR2 FQGTGA. V trimming: 7 bases; J trimming: 10 bases; junction bases outside the gene matches: 12. This CDR3 has 15 amino acids. CDR3 coding DNA: TGTGCCAGCAACCCGACTAGCGGGACCCGGGGGGAGCAGTTCTTC. Residues: CASNPTSGTRGEQFF.